A single sample gave rise to the 14 T cell receptor beta chains below, sequenced in a study of identical twins (TCRdb year 2016). Receptor amplification or capture employed 5' RACE. TCRdb shows the sequencer as Illumina HiSeq 2000. TCRdb passed the public sequencing reads through fastp at Q25 and MiXCR, retaining productive beta sequences. Rows with a matching CDR3 protein are joined into one entry that keeps the most common DNA and genes. This sample lists under 350,000 distinct CDR3 sequences; roughly 10% were detected once. The biggest ten clones account for roughly 6.4% of the sample. This sample also belongs to another study, concerning yellow fever vaccine responses in identical twins.

Specimen: CD8+ T cells sorted from blood. Receptor source: a woman aged 18 to 35 in good health.

This clonotype was detected a few times. The V and J genes are TRBV11-1 and TRBJ2-7; D is undetermined. V lost 3 bases and J lost 2, with 11 bases in between. This CDR3 has 14 residues. Per germline, CDR1 SGHAT and CDR2 FQDESV (reference sequence). The CDR3 loop reads CASSLYLGTYEQYF. The CDR3 DNA is TGTGCCAGCAGCTTGTATCTGGGCACCTACGAGCAGTACTTC.

This chain joins TRBV11-2 and TRBJ2-1, with a tentative D call TRBD2 (5 bases). Between the trimmed V and J ends, which lost 0 bases and 4 bases, there was a span of 16 bases. The CDR3 is made up of 17 amino acids. From germline, CDR1 is SGHAT and CDR2 FQNNGV. The CDR3 DNA reads TGTGCCAGCAGCTTAGATCTAATATTAACGGGATACAATGAGCAGTTCTTC. Its protein product is CASSLDLILTGYNEQFF.

This clonotype was observed many times. This chain links TRBV5-1 with TRBJ2-1; D is perhaps TRBD2 (6 bases). The CDR3 spans 15 residues. Trimming left V 7 bases short and J 3 bases short, with 17 bases between. CDR1 and CDR2 (germline): SGHRS, YFSETQ. The CDR3, as DNA: TGCGCCAGCCAAATTGCGGGGCCCTTCTACAATGAGCAGTTCTTC. Translating it yields CASQIAGPFYNEQFF.

This clonotype showed up just a few times. In nucleotides, the CDR3 is TGTGCCAGCAGTGATATATCGGGACAGCCCGGGGAGCTGTTTTTT. It specifies CASSDISGQPGELFF. The chain recombines TRBV25-1 with TRBJ2-2, with 7 bases aligning to TRBD1. V was pared by 3 bases and J by 6 bases, with 7 bases of the junction left unmatched. Germline V gene sequence: CDR1 MGHDK, CDR2 SYGVNS. The CDR3 is made up of 15 amino acids.

Many counts were recorded for this clonotype. V usage is TRBV10-3 and J usage is TRBJ2-1; D remains unclear. Trimming shortened V by 3 bases and J by 4 bases, and 10 bases separated the two germline ends. Germline loops: CDR1 ENHRY, CDR2 SYGVKD. CDR3 length equals 14 residues. This chain's CDR3 is CAISEGQEYNEQFF. The CDR3, as DNA: TGTGCCATCAGTGAAGGGCAGGAATACAATGAGCAGTTCTTC.

This clonotype was counted ten times or more. The V call is TRBV6-1, the J call TRBJ2-1; D unresolved. The CDR3 runs to 17 residues. Germline V CDR1 and CDR2: MNHNS, SASEGT. Trimming removed 5 bases at V and 5 bases at J, with 22 bases between. As DNA, the CDR3 is TGTGCCAGCAGTCCCCTCTTTCGTTCTAGGACCAACAATGAGCAGTTCTTC. Translating it yields CASSPLFRSRTNNEQFF.

This clonotype has more than one count but fewer than ten. The chain carries TRBV29-1 and TRBJ2-7, with D maybe TRBD2 (5 bases). Germline CDR1 is SQVTM and CDR2 is ANQGSEA. The CDR3 length is 12 residues. V lost 4 bases, J lost 2 bases, and 9 bases lay in between. The CDR3 region is CSVAEVAYEQYF. DNA of the CDR3: TGCAGCGTTGCGGAGGTGGCCTACGAGCAGTACTTC.

Comments on this clonotype: Its ends do not fully match the called genes, so a read error is possible. The chain employs TRBV2 and TRBJ2-5; 7 nucleotides align to TRBD1. Germline CDR1 and CDR2: SNHLY and FYNNEI. This CDR3 comprises 16 residues. As DNA, the CDR3 is TGTGCCAGTACCGGGACAGCCGATATTCCACAAGAGACCCGGTACTTC. This encodes CASTGTADIPQETRYF.

The chain couples TRBV27 to TRBJ2-1; D remains unclear. Germline V gene lookup returns CDR1 MNHEY and CDR2 SMNVEV (reference sequence). V was trimmed by 2 bases and J by 1 base, leaving 9 bases between them. The CDR3 is 15 amino acids. CDR3 nucleotide sequence: TGTGCCAGCAGTTTAGGGTCAACATCCTACAATGAGCAGTTCTTC. Translated: CASSLGSTSYNEQFF.

The CDR3 loop reads CASSYSMVQGKNIQYF. In DNA form, the CDR3 reads TGTGCCAGCAGTTACTCGATGGTACAGGGGAAAAACATTCAGTACTTC. The genes are TRBV6-2 or TRBV6-3 and TRBJ2-4; 7 positions match TRBD1. Germline trimming cut 0 bases from V and 4 bases from J; bases unmatched to any gene: 6. Germline V gene lookup returns CDR1 MNHEY and CDR2 SVGEGT. The length of the CDR3 is 16 residues.

This clonotype has only a few counts. The chain recombines TRBV12-3 or TRBV12-4 with TRBJ2-5, with 8 bases identical to TRBD1. With 10 bases clipped from V and 5 bases from J, the junction kept 6 bases outside the gene matches. The CDR3 length is 12 residues. The CDR3 sequence: CATQGAGETQYF. CDR3 DNA sequence: TGTGCCACCCAGGGGGCTGGGGAGACCCAGTACTTC.

V gene TRBV4-1 combines with J gene TRBJ2-2, with TRBD2 matching over 10 bases. Germline V lookup: CDR1 MGHRA, CDR2 YSYEKL. V was pared by 5 bases and J by 3 bases, with 15 bases of the junction left unmatched. The CDR3 length is 19 residues. The CDR3 loop is CASSSQDLLAGADTGELFF. CDR3 DNA: TGCGCCAGCAGCAGCCAAGATTTGCTAGCGGGAGCAGACACCGGGGAGCTGTTTTTT.

The CDR3 sequence is CASSPGQGTDYEQYF. CDR3 sequence (DNA): TGTGCCAGCAGTCCCGGACAGGGGACTGACTACGAGCAGTACTTC. The rearrangement uses TRBV6-2 or TRBV6-3 and TRBJ2-7; 9 bases fit TRBD1. V lost 5 bases and J lost 3; bases outside the gene matches: 8. CDR3 size: 15 residues. Germline CDR1 and CDR2: MNHEY and SVGEGT.

This clonotype has a count of ten or more. This sequence joins TRBV4-3 and TRBJ2-7; D might be TRBD2 (5 bases). Per the germline V gene, CDR1 is LGHNA and CDR2 is YSLEER. V shed 0 bases and J shed 6 bases, with 15 bases lying between them. This CDR3 contains 15 residues. The CDR3 nucleotides are TGCGCCAGCAGCCAAGATACTAGTTTACGTCTCGAGCAGTACTTC. This sequence encodes CASSQDTSLRLEQYF.